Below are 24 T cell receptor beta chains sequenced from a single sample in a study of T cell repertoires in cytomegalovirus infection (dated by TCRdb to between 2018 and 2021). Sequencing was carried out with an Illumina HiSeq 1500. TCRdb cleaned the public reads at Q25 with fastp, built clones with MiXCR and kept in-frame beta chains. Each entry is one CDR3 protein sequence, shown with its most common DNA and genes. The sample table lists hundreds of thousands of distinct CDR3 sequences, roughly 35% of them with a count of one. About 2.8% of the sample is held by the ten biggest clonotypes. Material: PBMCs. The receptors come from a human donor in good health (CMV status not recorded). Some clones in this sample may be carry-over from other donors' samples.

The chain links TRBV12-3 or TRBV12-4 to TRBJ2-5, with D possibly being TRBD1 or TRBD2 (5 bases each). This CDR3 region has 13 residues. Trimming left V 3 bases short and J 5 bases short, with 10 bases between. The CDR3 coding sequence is TGTGCCAGCAGTTTTTGGGGGAGCGAGACCCAGTACTTC. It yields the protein CASSFWGSETQYF.

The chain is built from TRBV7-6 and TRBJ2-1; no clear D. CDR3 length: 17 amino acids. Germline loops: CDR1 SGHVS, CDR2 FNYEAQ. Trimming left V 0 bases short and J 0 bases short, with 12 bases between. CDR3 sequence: CASSLATDLRSYNEQFF. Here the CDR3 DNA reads TGTGCCAGCAGCTTAGCGACGGACCTCCGCTCCTACAATGAGCAGTTCTTC.

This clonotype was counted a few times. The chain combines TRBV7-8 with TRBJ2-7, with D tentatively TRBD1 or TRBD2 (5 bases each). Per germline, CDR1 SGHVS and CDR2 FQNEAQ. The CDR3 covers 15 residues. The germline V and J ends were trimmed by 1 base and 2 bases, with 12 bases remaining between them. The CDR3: CASSLGTMGAYEQYF. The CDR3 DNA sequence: TGTGCCAGCAGCTTAGGAACGATGGGGGCCTACGAGCAGTACTTC.

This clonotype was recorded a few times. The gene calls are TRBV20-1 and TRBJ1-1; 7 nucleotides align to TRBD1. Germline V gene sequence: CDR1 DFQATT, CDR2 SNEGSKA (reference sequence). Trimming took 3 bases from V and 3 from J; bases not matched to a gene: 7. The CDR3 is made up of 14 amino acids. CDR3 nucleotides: TGCAGTGCTAGCCACCCAGGGGGGGACACTGAAGCTTTCTTT. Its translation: CSASHPGGDTEAFF.

The CDR3 DNA reads TGTGCCAGCAGCCAAGGACCGGGACACCGGAACACTGAAGCTTTCTTT. Translating it yields CASSQGPGHRNTEAFF. The chain joins TRBV14 to TRBJ1-1, with D perhaps TRBD1 (6 bases). The CDR3 has 16 amino acids. Between the trimmed V and J ends, which lost 1 base and 1 base, there was a span of 13 bases. The germline gives CDR1 SGHDN, CDR2 FVKESK.

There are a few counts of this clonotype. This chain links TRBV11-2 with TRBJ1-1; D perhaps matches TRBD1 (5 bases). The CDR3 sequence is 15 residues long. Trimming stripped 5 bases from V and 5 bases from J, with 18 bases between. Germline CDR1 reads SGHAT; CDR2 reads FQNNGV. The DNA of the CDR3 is TGTGCCAGCAGCGTACAAGGGGTCAGGAGTACTGAAGCTTTCTTT. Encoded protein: CASSVQGVRSTEAFF. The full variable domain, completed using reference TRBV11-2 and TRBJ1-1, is EAGVAQSPRYKIIEKRQSVAFWCNPISGHATLYWYQQILGQGPKLLIQFQNNGVVDDSQLPKDRFSAERLKGVDSTLKIQPAKLEDSAVYLCASSVQGVRSTEAFFGQGTRLTVV.

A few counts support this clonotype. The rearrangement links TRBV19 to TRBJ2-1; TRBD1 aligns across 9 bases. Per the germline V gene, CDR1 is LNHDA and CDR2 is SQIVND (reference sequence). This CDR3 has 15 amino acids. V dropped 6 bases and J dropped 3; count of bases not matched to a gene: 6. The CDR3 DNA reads TGTGCCAGTAGCGACAGGGGGTTAAGCTACAATGAGCAGTTCTTC. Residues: CASSDRGLSYNEQFF.

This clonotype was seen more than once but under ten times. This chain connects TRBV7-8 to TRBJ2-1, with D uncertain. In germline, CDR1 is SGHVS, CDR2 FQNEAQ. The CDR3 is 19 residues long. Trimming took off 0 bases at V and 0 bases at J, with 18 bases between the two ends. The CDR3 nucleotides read TGTGCCAGCAGCTTAGCGATGCGACGGACCCTGAGCTCCTACAATGAGCAGTTCTTC. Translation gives CASSLAMRRTLSSYNEQFF.

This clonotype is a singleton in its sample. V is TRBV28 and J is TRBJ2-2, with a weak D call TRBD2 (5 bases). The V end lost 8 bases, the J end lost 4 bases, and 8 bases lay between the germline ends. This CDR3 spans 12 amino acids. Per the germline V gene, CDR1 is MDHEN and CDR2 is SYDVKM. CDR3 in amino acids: CASPGGTGELFF. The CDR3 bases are TGTGCCAGCCCCGGAGGCACCGGGGAGCTGTTTTTT.

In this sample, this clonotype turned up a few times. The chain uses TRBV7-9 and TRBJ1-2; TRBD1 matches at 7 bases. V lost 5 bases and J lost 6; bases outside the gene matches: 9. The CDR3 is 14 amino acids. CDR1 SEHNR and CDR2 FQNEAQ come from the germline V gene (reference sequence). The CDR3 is CASSPPGQLDGYTF. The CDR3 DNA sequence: TGTGCCAGCAGCCCGCCGGGACAGCTCGATGGCTACACCTTC.

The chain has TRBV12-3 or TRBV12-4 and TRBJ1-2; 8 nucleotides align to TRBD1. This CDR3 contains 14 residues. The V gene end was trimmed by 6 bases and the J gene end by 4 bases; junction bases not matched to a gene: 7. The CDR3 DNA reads TGTGCCAGCAGCACCGGGACAGGCTTCTATGGCTACACCTTC. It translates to CASSTGTGFYGYTF.

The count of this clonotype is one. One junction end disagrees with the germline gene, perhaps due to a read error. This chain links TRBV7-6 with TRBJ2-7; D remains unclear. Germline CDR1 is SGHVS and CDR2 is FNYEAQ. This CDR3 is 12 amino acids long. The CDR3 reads CTSSFEAVEQYF. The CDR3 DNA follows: TGTACCAGCAGCTTCGAGGCCGTCGAGCAGTACTTC. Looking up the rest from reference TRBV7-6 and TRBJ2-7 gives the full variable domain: GAGVSQSPRYKVTKRGQDVALRCDPISGHVSLYWYRQALGQGPEFLTYFNYEAQQDKSGLPNDRFSAERPEGSISTLTIQRTEQRDSAMYRCTSSFEAVEQYFGPGTRLTVT.

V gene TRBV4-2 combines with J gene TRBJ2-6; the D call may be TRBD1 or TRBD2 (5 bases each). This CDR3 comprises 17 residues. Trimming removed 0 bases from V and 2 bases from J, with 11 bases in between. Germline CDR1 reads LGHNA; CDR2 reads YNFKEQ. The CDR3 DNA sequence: TGTGCCAGCAGCCAAGAAGCGAGGGGCACTGGGGCCAACGTCCTGACTTTC. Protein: CASSQEARGTGANVLTF.

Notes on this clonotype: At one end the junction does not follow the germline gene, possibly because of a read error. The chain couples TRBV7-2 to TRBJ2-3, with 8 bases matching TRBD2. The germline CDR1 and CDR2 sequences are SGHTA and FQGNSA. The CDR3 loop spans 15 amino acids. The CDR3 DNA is TGTGCCAGCAGCCCAAGCGGGGGCCGGACTTCGACGCATTATTTT. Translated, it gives CASSPSGGRTSTHYF.

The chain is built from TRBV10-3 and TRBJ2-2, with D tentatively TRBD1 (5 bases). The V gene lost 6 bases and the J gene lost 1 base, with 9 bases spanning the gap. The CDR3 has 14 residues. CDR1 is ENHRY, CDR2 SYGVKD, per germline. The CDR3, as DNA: TGTGCCATCAGACCGACAGAGAACACCGGGGAGCTGTTTTTT. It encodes CAIRPTENTGELFF.

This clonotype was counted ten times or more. CDR3 in DNA: TGTGCCAGCAGCTTAAGGGGGATGAACACTGAAGCTTTCTTT. Protein: CASSLRGMNTEAFF. The rearrangement joins TRBV7-2 to TRBJ1-1, with D perhaps matching TRBD1 (6 bases). V lost 2 bases and J 0 bases, leaving 7 bases between the germline ends. CDR1 and CDR2 (germline): SGHTA, FQGNSA. The CDR3 consists of 14 residues. The whole variable domain, filled in from reference TRBV7-2 and TRBJ1-1, reads GAGVSQSPSNKVTEKGKDVELRCDPISGHTALYWYRQSLGQGLEFLIYFQGNSAPDKSGLPSDRFSAERTGGSVSTLTIQRTQQEDSAVYLCASSLRGMNTEAFFGQGTRLTVV.

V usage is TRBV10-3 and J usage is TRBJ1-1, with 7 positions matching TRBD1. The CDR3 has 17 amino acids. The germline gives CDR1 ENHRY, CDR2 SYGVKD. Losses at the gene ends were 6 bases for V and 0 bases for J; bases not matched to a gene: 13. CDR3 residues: CAIRGTRGPFMNTEAFF. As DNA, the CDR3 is TGTGCCATCAGGGGGACAAGGGGGCCCTTTATGAACACTGAAGCTTTCTTT.

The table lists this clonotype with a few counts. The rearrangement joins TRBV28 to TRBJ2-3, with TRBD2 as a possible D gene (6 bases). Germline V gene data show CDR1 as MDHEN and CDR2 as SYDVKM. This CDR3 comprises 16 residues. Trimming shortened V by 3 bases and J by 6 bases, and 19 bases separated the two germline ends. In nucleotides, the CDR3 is TGTGCCAGCAGTTTTTTCCTAGCGAATTCAGGGGATACGCAGTATTTT. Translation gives CASSFFLANSGDTQYF.

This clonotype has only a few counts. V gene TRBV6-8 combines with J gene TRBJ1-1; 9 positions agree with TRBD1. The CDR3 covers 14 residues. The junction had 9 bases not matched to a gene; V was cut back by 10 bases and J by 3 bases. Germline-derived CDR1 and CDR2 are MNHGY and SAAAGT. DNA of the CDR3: TGTGCCACACGGACAGGGGCGAGGTACACTGAAGCTTTCTTT. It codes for CATRTGARYTEAFF.

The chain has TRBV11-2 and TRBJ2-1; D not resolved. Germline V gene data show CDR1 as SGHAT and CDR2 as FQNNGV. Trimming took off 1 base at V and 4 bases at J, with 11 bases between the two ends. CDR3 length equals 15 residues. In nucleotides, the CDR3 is TGTGCCAGCAGCTTAGGACCCGCGGTATACAATGAGCAGTTCTTC. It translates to CASSLGPAVYNEQFF. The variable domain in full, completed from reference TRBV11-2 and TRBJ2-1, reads EAGVAQSPRYKIIEKRQSVAFWCNPISGHATLYWYQQILGQGPKLLIQFQNNGVVDDSQLPKDRFSAERLKGVDSTLKIQPAKLEDSAVYLCASSLGPAVYNEQFFGPGTRLTVL.

The CDR3 DNA is TGTGCCAGCAGCTTACTAGTGTGGGGGCCGATCCCCCAGTACTTC. Its protein product is CASSLLVWGPIPQYF. The V gene is TRBV7-8, the J gene TRBJ2-5, with D possibly TRBD1 on 6 matching bases. The CDR3 extends over 15 amino acids. The V end lost 2 bases, the J end lost 9 bases, and 19 bases lay between the germline ends. Germline CDR1 reads SGHVS; CDR2 reads FQNEAQ.

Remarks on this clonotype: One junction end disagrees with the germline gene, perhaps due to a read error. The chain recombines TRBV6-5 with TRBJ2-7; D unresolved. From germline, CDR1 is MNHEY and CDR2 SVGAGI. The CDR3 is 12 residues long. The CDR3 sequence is CASSYKGYEHYF. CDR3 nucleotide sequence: TGTGCCAGCAGTTACAAAGGCTACGAGCATTACTTC.

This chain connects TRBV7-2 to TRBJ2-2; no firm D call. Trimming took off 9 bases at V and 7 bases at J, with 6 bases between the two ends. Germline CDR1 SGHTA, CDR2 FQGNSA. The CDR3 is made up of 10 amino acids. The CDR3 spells CARAFGELFF. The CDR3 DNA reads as TGTGCCAGGGCTTTCGGGGAGCTGTTTTTT.

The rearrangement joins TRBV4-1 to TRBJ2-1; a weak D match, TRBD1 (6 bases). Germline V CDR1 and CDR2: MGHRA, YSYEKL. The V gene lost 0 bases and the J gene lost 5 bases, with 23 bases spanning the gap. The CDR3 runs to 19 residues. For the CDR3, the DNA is TGCGCCAGCAGCCAAGATAGAGGGAAGAGCAGCTGGGGGCACAATGAGCAGTTCTTC. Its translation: CASSQDRGKSSWGHNEQFF.